This T cell receptor (beta chain) was found in a study of T cell responses to AZD1222 COVID-19 vaccine. After removal of 5 bases from V and 0 bases from J, the junction contained 4 bases not matched to a gene. This CDR3 has 16 residues. The germline V gene has CDR1 LNHDA and CDR2 SQIVND (reference sequence). TCRdb's copy holds only in-frame clones and misses some; the assay was immunoSEQ multiplex PCR. This table has around 140,000 clones, about 94% appearing once. Study conclusions and caveats: Rises in breadth and depth of Spike-specific TCRs came after two AZD1222 doses. Seropositive status at baseline applied to only a handful of AZD1222 recipients. Close to half of all spike-specific TCRs reportedly target regions of the variants that are unmutated. Donor demographics were predominantly white British with a female majority; clonal diversity may be underestimated.

For this clone: Its antigen is still unknown.

The chain has TRBV19 and TRBJ2-6, with TRBD2 matching 7 bases. The sequence was obtained from an adult in good health. Sequenced here: peripheral blood, sampled on day 0 of AZD1222 vaccination. The CDR3 spells CASSPRGGSGANVLTF. The CDR3 DNA is TGTGCCAGTAGTCCCCGCGGGGGCTCTGGGGCCAACGTCCTGACTTTC.